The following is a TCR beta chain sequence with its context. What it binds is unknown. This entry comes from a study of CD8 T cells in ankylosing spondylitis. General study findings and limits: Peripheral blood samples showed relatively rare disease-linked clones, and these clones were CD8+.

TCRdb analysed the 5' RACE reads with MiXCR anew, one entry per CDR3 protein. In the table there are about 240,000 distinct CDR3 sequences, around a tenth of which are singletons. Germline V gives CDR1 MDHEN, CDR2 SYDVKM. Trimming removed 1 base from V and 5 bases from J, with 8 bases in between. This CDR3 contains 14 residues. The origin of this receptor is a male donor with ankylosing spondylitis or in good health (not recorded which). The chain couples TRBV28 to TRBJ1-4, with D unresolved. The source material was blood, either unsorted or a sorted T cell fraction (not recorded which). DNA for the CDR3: TGTGCCAGCAGTTTATCGCGGTCAAATGAAAAACTGTTTTTT. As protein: CASSLSRSNEKLFF.